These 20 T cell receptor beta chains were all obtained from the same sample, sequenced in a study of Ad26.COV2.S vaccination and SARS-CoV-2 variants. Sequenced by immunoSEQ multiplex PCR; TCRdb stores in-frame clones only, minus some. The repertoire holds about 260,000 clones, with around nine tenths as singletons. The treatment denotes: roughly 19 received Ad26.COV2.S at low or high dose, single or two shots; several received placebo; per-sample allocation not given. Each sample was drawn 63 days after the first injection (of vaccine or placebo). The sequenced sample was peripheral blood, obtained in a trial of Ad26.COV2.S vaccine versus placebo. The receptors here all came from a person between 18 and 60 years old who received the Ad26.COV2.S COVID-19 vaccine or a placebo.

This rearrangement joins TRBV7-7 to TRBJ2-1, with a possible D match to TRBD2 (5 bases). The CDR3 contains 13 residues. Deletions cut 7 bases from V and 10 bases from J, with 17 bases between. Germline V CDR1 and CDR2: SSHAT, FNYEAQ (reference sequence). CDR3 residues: CASTPDREGEQFF. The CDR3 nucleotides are TGTGCCAGCACCCCTGACCGGGAAGGAGAGCAGTTCTTC.

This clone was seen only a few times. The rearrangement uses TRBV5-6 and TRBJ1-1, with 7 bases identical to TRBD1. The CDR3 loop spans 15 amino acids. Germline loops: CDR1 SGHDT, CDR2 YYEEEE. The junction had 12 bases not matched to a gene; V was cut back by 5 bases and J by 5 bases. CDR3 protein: CASSSIDRVLTEAFF. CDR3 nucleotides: TGTGCCAGCAGTTCGATTGACAGGGTTTTGACTGAAGCTTTCTTT.

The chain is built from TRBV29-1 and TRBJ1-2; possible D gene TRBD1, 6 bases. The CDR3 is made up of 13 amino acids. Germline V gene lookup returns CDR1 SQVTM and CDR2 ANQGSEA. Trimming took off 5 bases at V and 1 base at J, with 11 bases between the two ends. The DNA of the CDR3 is TGCAGCGTTCTCGACAGGTTTAACTATGGCTACACCTTC. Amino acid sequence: CSVLDRFNYGYTF.

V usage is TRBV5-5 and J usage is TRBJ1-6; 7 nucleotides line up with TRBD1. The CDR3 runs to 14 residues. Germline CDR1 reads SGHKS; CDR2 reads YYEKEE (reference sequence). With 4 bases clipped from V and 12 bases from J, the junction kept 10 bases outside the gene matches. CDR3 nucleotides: TGTGCCAGCAGCCAGTGGACAGGCGGGGTACCCCTCCACTTT. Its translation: CASSQWTGGVPLHF.

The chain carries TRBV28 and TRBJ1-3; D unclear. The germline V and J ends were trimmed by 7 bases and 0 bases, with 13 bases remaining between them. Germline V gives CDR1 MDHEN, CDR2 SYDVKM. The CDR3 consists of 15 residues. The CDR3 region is CASNQMGSSGNTIYF. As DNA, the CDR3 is TGTGCCAGCAACCAAATGGGTAGCTCTGGAAACACCATATATTTT.

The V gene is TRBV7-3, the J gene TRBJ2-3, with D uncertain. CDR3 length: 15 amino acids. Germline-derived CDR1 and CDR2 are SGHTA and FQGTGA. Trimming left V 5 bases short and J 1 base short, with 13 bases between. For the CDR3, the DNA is TGTGCCAGCAGCACCCGACCAGGCCGCACAGATACGCAGTATTTT. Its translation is CASSTRPGRTDTQYF.

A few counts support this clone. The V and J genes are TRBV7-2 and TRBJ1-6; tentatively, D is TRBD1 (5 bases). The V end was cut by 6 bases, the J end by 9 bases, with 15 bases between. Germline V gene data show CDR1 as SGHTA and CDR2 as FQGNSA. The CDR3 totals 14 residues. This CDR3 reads CASRTGTESSPLHF. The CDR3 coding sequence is TGTGCCAGCAGGACCGGGACGGAGTCTTCACCCCTCCACTTT.

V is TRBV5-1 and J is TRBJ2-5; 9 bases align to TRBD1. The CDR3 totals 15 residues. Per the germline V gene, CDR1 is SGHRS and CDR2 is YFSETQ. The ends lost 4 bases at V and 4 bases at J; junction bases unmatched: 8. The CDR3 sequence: CASSKGQGLRETQYF. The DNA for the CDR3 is TGCGCCAGCAGCAAGGGACAGGGCCTCCGAGAGACCCAGTACTTC.

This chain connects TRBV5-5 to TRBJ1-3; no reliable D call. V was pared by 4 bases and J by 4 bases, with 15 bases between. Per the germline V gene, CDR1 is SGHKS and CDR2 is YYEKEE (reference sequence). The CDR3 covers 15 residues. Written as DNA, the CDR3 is TGTGCCAGCAGCCCCGTTTCTCTGAAGGGAAACACCATATATTTT. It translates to CASSPVSLKGNTIYF.

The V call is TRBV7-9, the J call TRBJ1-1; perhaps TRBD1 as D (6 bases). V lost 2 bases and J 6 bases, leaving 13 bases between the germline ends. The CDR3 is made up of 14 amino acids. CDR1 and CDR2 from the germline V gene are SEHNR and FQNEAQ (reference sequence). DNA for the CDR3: TGTGCCAGCAGCTTAAACCGGACAGACCCTGAAGCTTTCTTT. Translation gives CASSLNRTDPEAFF.

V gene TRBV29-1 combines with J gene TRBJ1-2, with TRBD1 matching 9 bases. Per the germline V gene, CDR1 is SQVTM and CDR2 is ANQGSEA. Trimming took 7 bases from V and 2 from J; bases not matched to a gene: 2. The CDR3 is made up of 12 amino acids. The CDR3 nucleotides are TGCAGCGCTGGACAGGGGAACTATGGCTACACCTTC. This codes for CSAGQGNYGYTF.

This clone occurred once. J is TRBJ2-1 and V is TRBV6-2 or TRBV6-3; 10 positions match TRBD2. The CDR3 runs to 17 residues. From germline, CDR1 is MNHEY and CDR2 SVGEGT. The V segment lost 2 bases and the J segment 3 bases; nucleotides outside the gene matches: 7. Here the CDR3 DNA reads TGTGCCAGCAGTTACCCCACGGAGCGGGGGGGCTACAATGAGCAGTTCTTC. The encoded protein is CASSYPTERGGYNEQFF.

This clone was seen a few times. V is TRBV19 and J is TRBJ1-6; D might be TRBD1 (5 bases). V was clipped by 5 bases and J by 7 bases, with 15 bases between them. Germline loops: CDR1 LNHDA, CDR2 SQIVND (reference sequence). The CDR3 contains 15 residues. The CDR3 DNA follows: TGTGCCAGTAGTTATTTCTCCGGGGCCAATTCACCCCTCCACTTT. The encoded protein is CASSYFSGANSPLHF.

The CDR3 reads CASKDLYGYTF. For the CDR3, the DNA is TGTGCCAGCAAAGATCTCTATGGCTACACCTTC. The chain couples TRBV6-5 to TRBJ1-2; no definite D call. The CDR3 is made up of 11 amino acids. From germline, CDR1 is MNHEY and CDR2 SVGAGI. The V end lost 7 bases, the J end lost 4 bases, and 7 bases lay between the germline ends.

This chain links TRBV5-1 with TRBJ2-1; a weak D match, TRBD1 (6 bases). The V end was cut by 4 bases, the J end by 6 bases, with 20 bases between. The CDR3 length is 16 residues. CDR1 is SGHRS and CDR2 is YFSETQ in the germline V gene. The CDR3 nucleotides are TGCGCCAGCAGCGGGGGCTTTGGGGCTAAATCCAATGAGCAGTTCTTC. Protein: CASSGGFGAKSNEQFF.

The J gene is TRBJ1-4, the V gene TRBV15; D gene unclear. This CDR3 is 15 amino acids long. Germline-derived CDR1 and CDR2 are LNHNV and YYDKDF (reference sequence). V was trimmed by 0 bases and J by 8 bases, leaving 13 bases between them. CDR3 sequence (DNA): TGTGCCACCAGCAGAGATAACAGCGAGGAGGAAAAACTGTTTTTT. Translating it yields CATSRDNSEEEKLFF.

The DNA for the CDR3 is TGTGCCACCAGTGATCTGGGACCCCAGGGATCGCAGTATTTT. Protein sequence: CATSDLGPQGSQYF. The chain is built from TRBV24-1 and TRBJ2-3; the D gene could be TRBD1 or TRBD2 (5 bases each). Germline CDR1 is KGHDR and CDR2 is SFDVKD. The CDR3 is made up of 14 amino acids. The V gene lost 3 bases and the J gene lost 10 bases, with 16 bases spanning the gap.

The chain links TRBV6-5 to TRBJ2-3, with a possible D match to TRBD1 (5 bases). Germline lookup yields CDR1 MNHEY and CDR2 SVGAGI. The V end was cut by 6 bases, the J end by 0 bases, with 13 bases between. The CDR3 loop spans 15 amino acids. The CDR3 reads CASRGARVSTDTQYF. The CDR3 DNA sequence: TGTGCCAGCAGGGGTGCCAGGGTTAGCACAGATACGCAGTATTTT.

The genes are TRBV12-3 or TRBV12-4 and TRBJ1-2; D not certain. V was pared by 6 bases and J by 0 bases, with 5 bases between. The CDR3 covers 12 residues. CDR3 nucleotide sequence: TGTGCCAGCAGCGCGGCTAACTATGGCTACACCTTC. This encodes CASSAANYGYTF.

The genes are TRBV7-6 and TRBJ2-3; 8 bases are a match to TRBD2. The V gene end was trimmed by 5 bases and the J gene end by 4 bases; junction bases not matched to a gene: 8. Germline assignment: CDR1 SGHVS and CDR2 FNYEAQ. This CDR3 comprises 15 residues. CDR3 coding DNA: TGTGCCAGCAGCCCCAGCGGGAGCGGAGCAGATACGCAGTATTTT. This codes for CASSPSGSGADTQYF.